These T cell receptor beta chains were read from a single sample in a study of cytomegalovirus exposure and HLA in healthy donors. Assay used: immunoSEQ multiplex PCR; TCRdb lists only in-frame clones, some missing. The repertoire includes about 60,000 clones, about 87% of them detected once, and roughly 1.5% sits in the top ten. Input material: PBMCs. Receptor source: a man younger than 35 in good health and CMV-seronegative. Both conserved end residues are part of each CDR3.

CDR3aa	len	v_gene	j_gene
CASGRAGITKNIQYF	15	TRBV2	TRBJ2-4
CASSREAAGLAGDTQYF	17	TRBV5-4	TRBJ2-3
CASSSSLAGARTDTQYF	17	TRBV5-1	TRBJ2-3
CASRQGAEGANVLTF	15	TRBV6-4	TRBJ2-6
CAIRDRGITTNEKLFF	16	TRBV10-3	TRBJ1-4
CASSYSEGSEAFF	13	TRBV6-5	TRBJ1-1
CASSVATIPGEQYF	14	TRBV9	TRBJ2-7
CASSLENRGYGYTF	14	TRBV11-2	TRBJ1-2
CASSYSGSSGNTIYF	15	TRBV6-5	TRBJ1-3
CASSFTVPSNQPQHF	15	TRBV7-2	TRBJ1-5
CASRTGQGEQYF	12	TRBV6-5	TRBJ2-7
CASSQDGTSVYGYTF	15	TRBV4-2	TRBJ1-2
CASSLGLGKQETQYF	15	TRBV7-7	TRBJ2-5
CASSPSYNEQFF	12	TRBV25-1	TRBJ2-1
CASADGVYYNEQFF	14	TRBV7-2	TRBJ2-1
CASSGGGTANTEAFF	15	TRBV7-2	TRBJ1-1
CAWSVQGRTEAFF	13	TRBV30	TRBJ1-1
CASSPGTGNSPLHF	14	TRBV11-2	TRBJ1-6
CASSRERFTDTQYF	14	TRBV7-9	TRBJ2-3
CASSFARNHNEQFF	14	TRBV13	TRBJ2-1
CASERESGSGNTIYF	15	TRBV2	TRBJ1-3
CSALQGFALHF	11	TRBV29-1	TRBJ1-6
CASSSGIGSTDTQYF	15	TRBV11-3	TRBJ2-3
CASSPRLAGGTEQFF	15	TRBV6-1	TRBJ2-1
CASSPSDRGNTQYF	14	TRBV11-2	TRBJ2-3
CASRGQDYQPQHF	13	TRBV2	TRBJ1-5
CASSSSGTALYGYTF	15	TRBV7-6	TRBJ1-2
CASSRTPYGYTF	12	TRBV14	TRBJ1-2
CASSTGASYNEQFF	14	TRBV19	TRBJ2-1
CASRKATSGETQYF	14	TRBV11-3	TRBJ2-5
CASSQGPQGGNTIYF	15	TRBV4-1	TRBJ1-3
CASIFGTRSDYEQYF	15	TRBV10-1	TRBJ2-7
CASSSRDRGPYEQYF	15	TRBV7-9	TRBJ2-7
CASQTSGGAETQYF	14	TRBV5-1	TRBJ2-5
CASMSGTSFSYEQYF	15	TRBV6-1	TRBJ2-7
CATGTSPTGELFF	13	TRBV7-3	TRBJ2-2